The T cell receptor (beta chain) under discussion was sequenced for a study of tissue T cells after allogeneic stem cell transplantation. Study-wide points: Blood and spleen captured only part of the tissue TCR repertoire.

Note on this clone: What it binds is unknown.

Germline CDR1 LNHDA, CDR2 SQIVND (reference sequence). Trimming removed 3 bases from V and 3 bases from J; junction bases left unmatched: 11. This CDR3 is 16 amino acids long. Using immunoSEQ multiplex PCR, the repertoire was profiled, and TCRdb retains in-frame clones only, with some absent. The sample holds under 1,500 clones, about 85% seen once. The rearrangement joins TRBV19 to TRBJ2-7; 7 bases map to TRBD1. This TCR was sampled from a male patient at least 60 years old with steroid-refractory graft-versus-host disease after an allogeneic stem cell transplant. Some of the T cells may derive from the graft donor. This sample comprised blood, obtained at autopsy. CDR3 DNA: TGTGCCAGTAGTATCGATTCCGGGACAGTGATCTACGAGCAGTACTTC. It encodes CASSIDSGTVIYEQYF.